Presented here are 9 T cell receptor beta chains from one specimen sequenced in a study of response to subunit inactivated influenza vaccine. TCRdb ran MiXCR on the RT-PCR reads and lists one entry per CDR3 protein. This table holds 650,000 or so distinct CDR3 sequences, around 13% found once. Sequenced here: PBMCs from blood, sampled about 14 days before vaccination. The receptors were gathered from a man aged 45-60 years who received an inactivated influenza vaccine.

This chain links TRBV6-2 or TRBV6-3 with TRBJ2-3; a possible D gene is TRBD2 (6 bases). V shed 1 base and J shed 0 bases, with 23 bases lying between them. The CDR3 is made up of 20 amino acids. From germline, CDR1 is MNHEY and CDR2 SVGEGT. The CDR3 bases are TGTGCCAGCAGTTACTATGTCGCACAGGCCATGACTAGGAGCACAGATACGCAGTATTTT. Protein: CASSYYVAQAMTRSTDTQYF.

This clonotype was picked up a small number of times. CDR3: CASSLVREGPYEQYF. Written as DNA, the CDR3 is TGTGCCAGCAGCTTAGTTCGGGAGGGTCCCTACGAGCAGTACTTC. V is TRBV7-2 and J is TRBJ2-7, with 8 positions matching TRBD2. The length of the CDR3 is 15 residues. Germline CDR1 is SGHTA and CDR2 is FQGNSA. Losses at the gene ends were 1 base for V and 2 bases for J; bases not matched to a gene: 4.

J is TRBJ2-3 and V is TRBV20-1, with 7 bases matching TRBD1. With 6 bases clipped from V and 0 bases from J, the junction kept 12 bases outside the gene matches. This CDR3 comprises 16 residues. Germline loops: CDR1 DFQATT, CDR2 SNEGSKA (reference sequence). The CDR3 coding sequence is TGCAGTGCCCCTCTCGAGAGGGGGCCCAGCACAGATACGCAGTATTTT. Amino acid sequence: CSAPLERGPSTDTQYF.

This clonotype was seen a handful of times. A read error may account for a junction end that differs from germline. The chain couples TRBV7-9 to TRBJ1-5; tentative D call: TRBD1 (6 bases). The CDR3 is 12 amino acids. Germline V gene data show CDR1 as SEHNR and CDR2 as FQNEAQ (reference sequence). This chain's CDR3 is CAKGGKHQPQHF. The CDR3, as DNA: TGTGCCAAGGGGGGGAAACATCAGCCTCAGCATTTT. Filled out from reference TRBV7-9 and TRBJ1-5, the complete variable domain reads DTGVSQNPRHKITKRGQNVTFRCDPISEHNRLYWYRQTLGQGPEFLTYFQNEAQLEKSRLLSDRFSAERPKGSFSTLEIQRTEQGDSAMYLCAKGGKHQPQHFGDGTRLSIL.

There are many counts of this clonotype. The V gene is TRBV20-1, the J gene TRBJ2-3; the D is unclear. This CDR3 spans 12 amino acids. Germline CDR1 and CDR2: DFQATT and SNEGSKA (reference sequence). The V gene lost 2 bases and the J gene lost 4 bases, with 7 bases spanning the gap. This chain's CDR3 is CSARNPADTQYF. The CDR3, as DNA: TGCAGTGCTAGAAATCCGGCAGATACGCAGTATTTT.

This clonotype was counted between two and nine times. CDR3 in DNA: TGTGCCAGCAGCCAAGATTCTGACGGCGGCGCGTGGTCGAGCACAGATACGCAGTATTTT. Its translation is CASSQDSDGGAWSSTDTQYF. The chain joins TRBV3-1 to TRBJ2-3; no reliable D call. Between the trimmed V and J ends, which lost 0 bases and 0 bases, there was a span of 22 bases. The CDR3 runs 20 residues. Germline-derived CDR1 and CDR2 are LGHDT and YNNKEL (reference sequence).

V usage is TRBV20-1 and J usage is TRBJ2-5; D not certain. The CDR3 extends over 11 amino acids. Trimming shortened V by 1 base and J by 5 bases, and 5 bases separated the two germline ends. Germline CDR1 and CDR2: DFQATT and SNEGSKA (reference sequence). CDR3 in DNA: TGCAGTGCTAGAGCTCCGGAGACCCAGTACTTC. It is translated as CSARAPETQYF.

This clonotype has only a few counts. The chain's CDR3 is CASHREDYNEQFF. CDR3 DNA: TGTGCCAGCCATAGGGAGGACTACAATGAGCAGTTCTTC. V and J are TRBV12-3 or TRBV12-4 and TRBJ2-1; D may be TRBD2 (6 bases). The V and J ends lost 8 bases and 3 bases respectively, with 11 bases between them. CDR3 size: 13 residues.

This clonotype was picked up a small number of times. The rearrangement links TRBV2 to TRBJ2-5; D gene unclear. CDR3 size: 12 residues. The V end was cut by 6 bases, the J end by 4 bases, with 9 bases between. Germline V lookup: CDR1 SNHLY, CDR2 FYNNEI. As DNA, the CDR3 is TGTGCCAGCAGCCCCACTGTAGAGACCCAGTACTTC. The encoded protein is CASSPTVETQYF.